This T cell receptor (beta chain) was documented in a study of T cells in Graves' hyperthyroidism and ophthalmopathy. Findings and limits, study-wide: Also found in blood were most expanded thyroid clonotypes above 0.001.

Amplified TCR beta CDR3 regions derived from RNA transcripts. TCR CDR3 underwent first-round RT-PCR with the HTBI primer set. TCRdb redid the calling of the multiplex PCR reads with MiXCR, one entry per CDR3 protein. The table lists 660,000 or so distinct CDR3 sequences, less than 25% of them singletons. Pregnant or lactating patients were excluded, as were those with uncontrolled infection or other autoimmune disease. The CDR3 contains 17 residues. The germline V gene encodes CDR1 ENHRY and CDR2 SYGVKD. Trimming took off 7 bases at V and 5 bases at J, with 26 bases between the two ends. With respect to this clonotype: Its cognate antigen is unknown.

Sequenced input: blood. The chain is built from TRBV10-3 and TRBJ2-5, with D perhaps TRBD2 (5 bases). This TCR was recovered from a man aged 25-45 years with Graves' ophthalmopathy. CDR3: CAIITHASARRGETQYF. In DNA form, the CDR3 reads TGTGCCATCATAACCCACGCCAGCGCCCGGAGAGGGGAGACCCAGTACTTC.